This T cell receptor beta chain emerged from a study of blood T cell repertoires in COVID-19. The overall study: Researchers got acute and convalescent COVID-19 samples from the United States, Italy and Spain. Sources were T cells, B-cell-depleted T cells, or PBMCs; the material itself was cDNA or gDNA.

V was clipped by 6 bases and J by 7 bases; unmatched bases: 14. CDR1 is ENHRY, CDR2 SYGVKD, per germline. The CDR3 has 15 amino acids. Some clones are missing from TCRdb's copy, which holds only in-frame ones; the method was immunoSEQ multiplex PCR. This sample has 240,000 or so clones, with about 80% found just once. The sample comprised peripheral blood. This chain links TRBV10-3 with TRBJ2-5; 7 positions match TRBD1. This receptor was identified in a woman at least 80 years old with acute or convalescent COVID-19. CDR3 protein: CAISVDRADEGTQYF. CDR3 DNA: TGTGCCATCAGCGTAGACAGGGCCGACGAAGGGACCCAGTACTTC.